This T cell receptor beta chain appears in the sequencing data of a study of shared clonotypes between healthy human individuals. Among the donors, all were Caucasian adults who lived in Nashville, Tennessee. Study outcomes and limitations: Represented genetic and exposure-history diversity was restricted by having few donors.

This clone was observed many times. Its specificity is unknown. Among the unsorted PBMC samples, replicate PCRs used around 280 ng DNA, roughly 30,000 T cell genomes. Using immunoSEQ multiplex PCR, the repertoire was profiled, and TCRdb retains in-frame clones only, with some absent. The profile shows hundreds of thousands of clones, about 79% of them singletons. With 4 bases removed from V and 5 bases from J, the gap between germline ends came to 14 bases. This CDR3 is 14 amino acids long. From germline, CDR1 is SGHTA and CDR2 FQGNSA. This clonotype was sampled from a woman in her forties in good health. Some clones in this sample may be carry-over from other donors' samples. Sample: PBMCs. The chain is built from TRBV7-2 and TRBJ2-5, with D possibly being TRBD2 (5 bases). The chain's CDR3 is CASSYFGRTETQYF. CDR3 nucleotide sequence: TGTGCCAGCAGCTACTTCGGGCGGACTGAGACCCAGTACTTC.